These T cell receptor beta chains were read from a single sample in a study of monozygotic twins with inflammatory bowel disease. For each CDR3 protein, TCRdb gives one entry from its re-call of the 5' RACE reads, without DNA. The sample is made up of 300,000 to 400,000 distinct CDR3 sequences, and the top ten hold under 2.5% of it. Sequencing input: blood. These receptors all stem from a human donor with ulcerative colitis or Crohn's disease, or a healthy co-twin of an affected twin (not recorded which). Each CDR3 is given with its conserved first and last residue.

J,V,CDR3
TRBJ1-5,TRBV6-5,CASSYGQTGNQPQHF
TRBJ1-5,TRBV5-1,CASSLAGVGAPQHF
TRBJ2-5,TRBV12-3/TRBV12-4,CASSLWRGRGETQYF
TRBJ2-5,TRBV28,CAHAPVSGLGTQYF
TRBJ2-5,TRBV24-1,CAISAQGKETQYF
TRBJ2-1,TRBV9,CASSAGTSGGREPNEQFF
TRBJ1-1,TRBV7-8,CASSLGGWTEAFF
TRBJ1-1,TRBV19,CASRGQGMGEAFF
TRBJ2-1,TRBV27,CASSFGGSLEQFF
TRBJ1-5,TRBV5-4,CASSLAPGNSNQPQHF
TRBJ2-3,TRBV10-3,CAITRGAGPDTQYF
TRBJ2-2,TRBV28,CASSSYVSRELFF
TRBJ2-7,TRBV3-1,CASSPSGTRTYEQYF
TRBJ1-3,TRBV12-3/TRBV12-4,CASSPSSGNTIYF
TRBJ1-3,TRBV2,CASIQGTGRSWGTIYF
TRBJ1-2,TRBV4-1,CASSQFPQTGPYYGYTF
TRBJ1-6,TRBV4-1,CASSQTGTASPLHF
TRBJ2-1,TRBV10-3,CAISELASGGYNEQFF
TRBJ2-1,TRBV5-1,CASSPETYNEQFF
TRBJ1-1,TRBV5-1,CASSLETSSTEAFF
TRBJ2-1,TRBV12-5,CASASGQGADNEQFF
TRBJ2-1,TRBV7-9,CASSSRRRLSSYNEQFF
TRBJ2-1,TRBV5-1,CASSLMAGEGVNEQFF
TRBJ2-1,TRBV20-1,CSATTRRAASYNEQFF
TRBJ1-6,TRBV5-1,CASSLGEARNSPLHF
TRBJ1-1,TRBV7-2,CASSLAPGQGGAFF
TRBJ2-5,TRBV5-4,CASSPDPGAVVAQYF
TRBJ2-7,TRBV5-1,CASSFGIAETYEQNF
TRBJ2-4,TRBV5-1,CASSLGVRGFDKNMQYF
TRBJ2-7,TRBV3-1,CASSQVSAAKQYF
TRBJ1-6,TRBV9,CASSTDRADSPLHF
TRBJ1-4,TRBV9,CASSVGTGFNEKLFF
TRBJ1-1,TRBV10-2,CASSDRGMNTEAFF
TRBJ2-2,TRBV7-2,CASSPNTSPGELFF
TRBJ2-1,TRBV4-1,CASSQDADRQWEQFF
TRBJ2-5,TRBV20-1,CSAATGGGKTQYF
TRBJ2-1,TRBV4-1,CASSPGPSEQFF
TRBJ2-2,TRBV30,CAWSIQVSANTGELFF
TRBJ2-1,TRBV6-5,CASNGEGGRYNEQFF
TRBJ2-4,TRBV5-1,CASSSLAGGKNIQYF
TRBJ2-5,TRBV11-2,CASSLTGTGKVQETQYF
TRBJ2-5,TRBV20-1,CSAGSRQAQETQYF
TRBJ2-2,TRBV7-9,CARRTTTGELFF
TRBJ2-2,TRBV6-1,CASRVPANTGELFF
TRBJ1-3,TRBV28,CASNTGVGSGNTIYF
TRBJ1-1,TRBV4-3,CASSQDRGGHAFF
TRBJ2-1,TRBV6-1,CASRDDGRVSEQFF
TRBJ2-7,TRBV6-5,CASGAGSYEQYF
TRBJ2-2,TRBV6-2/TRBV6-3,CASSWGLSTGELFF
TRBJ2-7,TRBV10-3,CAISGTGIPYEQYF